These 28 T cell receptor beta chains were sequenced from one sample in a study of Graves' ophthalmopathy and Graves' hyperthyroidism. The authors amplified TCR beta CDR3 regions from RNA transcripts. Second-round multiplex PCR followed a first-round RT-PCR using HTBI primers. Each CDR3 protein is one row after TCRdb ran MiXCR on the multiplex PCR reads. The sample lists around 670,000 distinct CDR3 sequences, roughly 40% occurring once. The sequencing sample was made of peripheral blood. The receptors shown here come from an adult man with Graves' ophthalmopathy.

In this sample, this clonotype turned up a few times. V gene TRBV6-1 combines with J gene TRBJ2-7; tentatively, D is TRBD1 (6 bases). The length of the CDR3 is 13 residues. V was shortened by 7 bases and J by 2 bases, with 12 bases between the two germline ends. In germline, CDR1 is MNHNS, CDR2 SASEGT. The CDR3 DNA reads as TGTGCCAGCACCATGGACAGTACCTACGAGCAGTACTTC. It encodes CASTMDSTYEQYF.

The CDR3 region is CSVKGGWEAFF. The CDR3 nucleotides read TGCAGCGTTAAAGGGGGCTGGGAAGCTTTCTTT. J is TRBJ1-1 and V is TRBV29-1, with 7 bases fitting TRBD1. Germline V gene sequence: CDR1 SQVTM, CDR2 ANQGSEA. The V gene end was trimmed by 5 bases and the J gene end by 8 bases; junction bases not matched to a gene: 5. The CDR3 contains 11 residues.

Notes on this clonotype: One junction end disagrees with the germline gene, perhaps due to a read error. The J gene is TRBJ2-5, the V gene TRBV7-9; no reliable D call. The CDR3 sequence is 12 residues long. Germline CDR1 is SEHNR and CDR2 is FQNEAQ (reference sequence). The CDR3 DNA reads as TGTGCCAACAGCCCCACCTCGGAGACCCAGTACTTC. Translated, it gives CANSPTSETQYF.

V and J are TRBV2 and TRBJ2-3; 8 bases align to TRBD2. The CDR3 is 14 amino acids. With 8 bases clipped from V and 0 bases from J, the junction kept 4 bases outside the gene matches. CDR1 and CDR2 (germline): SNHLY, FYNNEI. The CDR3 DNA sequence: TGTGCCAGCCGTAGCGGGGTTAGCACAGATACGCAGTATTTT. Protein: CASRSGVSTDTQYF. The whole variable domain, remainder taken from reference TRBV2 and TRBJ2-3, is EPEVTQTPSHQVTQMGQEVILRCVPISNHLYFYWYRQILGQKVEFLVSFYNNEISEKSEIFDDQFSVERPDGSNFTLKIRSTKLEDSAMYFCASRSGVSTDTQYFGPGTRLTVL.

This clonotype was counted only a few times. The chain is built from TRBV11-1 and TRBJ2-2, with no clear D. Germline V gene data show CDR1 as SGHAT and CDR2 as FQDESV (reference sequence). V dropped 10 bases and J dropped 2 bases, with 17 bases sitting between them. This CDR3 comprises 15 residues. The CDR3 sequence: CATASTLTNTGELFF. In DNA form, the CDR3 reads TGTGCCACCGCCTCGACCTTAACTAACACCGGGGAGCTGTTTTTT.

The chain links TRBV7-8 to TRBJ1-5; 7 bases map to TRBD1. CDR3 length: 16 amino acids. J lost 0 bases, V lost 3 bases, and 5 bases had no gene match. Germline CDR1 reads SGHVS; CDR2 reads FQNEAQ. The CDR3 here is CASSLGGTVSNQPQHF. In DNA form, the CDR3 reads TGTGCCAGCAGCTTGGGTGGGACAGTTAGCAATCAGCCCCAGCATTTT.

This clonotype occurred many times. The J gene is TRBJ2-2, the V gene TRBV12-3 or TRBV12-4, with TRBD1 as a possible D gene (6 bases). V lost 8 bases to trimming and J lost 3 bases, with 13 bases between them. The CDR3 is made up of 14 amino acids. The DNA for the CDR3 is TGTGCCAGCGCAACGGGACAACACACCGGGGAGCTGTTTTTT. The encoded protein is CASATGQHTGELFF.

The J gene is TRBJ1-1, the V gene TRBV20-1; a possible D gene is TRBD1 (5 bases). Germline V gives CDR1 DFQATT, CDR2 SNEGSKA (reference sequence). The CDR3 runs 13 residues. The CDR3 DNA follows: TGCACTACCTCTGGGGGAGGTATCACTGAAGCTTTCTTT. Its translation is CTTSGGGITEAFF.

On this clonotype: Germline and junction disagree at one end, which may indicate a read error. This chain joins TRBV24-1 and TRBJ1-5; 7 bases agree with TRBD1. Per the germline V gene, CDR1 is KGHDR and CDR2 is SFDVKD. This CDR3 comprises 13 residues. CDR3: CASRRDSSQPQRF. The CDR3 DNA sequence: TGTGCCAGCAGACGGGACAGTTCACAGCCCCAGCGTTTT.

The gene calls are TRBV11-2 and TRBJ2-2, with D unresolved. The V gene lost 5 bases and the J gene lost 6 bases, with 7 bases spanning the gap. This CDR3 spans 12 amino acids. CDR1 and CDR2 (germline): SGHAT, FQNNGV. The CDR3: CASSKRSGELFF. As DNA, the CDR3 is TGTGCCAGCAGCAAACGATCCGGGGAGCTGTTTTTT.

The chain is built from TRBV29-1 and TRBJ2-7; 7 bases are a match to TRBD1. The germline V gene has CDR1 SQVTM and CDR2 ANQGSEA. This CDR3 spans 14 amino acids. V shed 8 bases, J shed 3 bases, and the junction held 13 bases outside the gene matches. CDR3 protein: CSLGTAGTVYEQYF. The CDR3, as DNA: TGCAGCTTGGGAACCGCCGGGACAGTCTACGAGCAGTACTTC.

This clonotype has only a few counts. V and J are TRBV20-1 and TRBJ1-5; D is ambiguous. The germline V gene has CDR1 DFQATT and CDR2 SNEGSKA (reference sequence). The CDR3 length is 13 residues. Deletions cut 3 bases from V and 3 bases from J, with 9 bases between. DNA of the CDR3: TGCAGTGCTAGCCGGGATTCCAATCAGCCCCAGCATTTT. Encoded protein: CSASRDSNQPQHF.

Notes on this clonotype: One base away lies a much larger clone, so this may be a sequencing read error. The chain's CDR3 is CAISETLAGMYEQYF. The CDR3 nucleotides read TGTGCCATCAGTGAGACGCTAGCGGGAATGTACGAGCAGTACTTC. This sequence joins TRBV10-3 and TRBJ2-7; TRBD2 aligns across 9 bases. The germline gives CDR1 ENHRY, CDR2 SYGVKD. The CDR3 length is 15 residues. V shed 2 bases, J shed 4 bases, and the junction held 6 bases outside the gene matches.

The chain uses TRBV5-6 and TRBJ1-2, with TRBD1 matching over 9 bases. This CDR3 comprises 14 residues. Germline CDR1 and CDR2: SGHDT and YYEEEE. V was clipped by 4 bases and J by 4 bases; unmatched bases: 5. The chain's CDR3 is CASSLTGGTYGYTF. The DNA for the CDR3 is TGTGCCAGCAGCCTGACAGGGGGTACCTATGGCTACACCTTC.

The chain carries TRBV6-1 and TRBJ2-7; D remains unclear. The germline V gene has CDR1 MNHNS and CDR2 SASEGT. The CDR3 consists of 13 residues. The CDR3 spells CAGVPPGDYEQYF. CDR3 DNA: TGTGCTGGAGTTCCGCCCGGCGACTACGAGCAGTACTTC.

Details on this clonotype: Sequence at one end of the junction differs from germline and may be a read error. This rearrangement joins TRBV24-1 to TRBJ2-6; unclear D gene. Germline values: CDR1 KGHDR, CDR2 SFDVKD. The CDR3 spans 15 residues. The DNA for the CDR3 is TGTGCCAGCAGTGCCCCCCCATCTGGGGCCAACGTCCTGACTTTC. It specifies CASSAPPSGANVLTF.

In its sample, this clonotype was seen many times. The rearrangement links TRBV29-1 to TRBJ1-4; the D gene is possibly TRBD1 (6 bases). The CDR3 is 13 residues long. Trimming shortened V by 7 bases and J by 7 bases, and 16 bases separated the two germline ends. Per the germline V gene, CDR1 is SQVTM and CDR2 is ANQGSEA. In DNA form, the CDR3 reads TGCAGCGCCGAGATAGGGGGAGGTGAAAAACTGTTTTTT. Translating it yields CSAEIGGGEKLFF.

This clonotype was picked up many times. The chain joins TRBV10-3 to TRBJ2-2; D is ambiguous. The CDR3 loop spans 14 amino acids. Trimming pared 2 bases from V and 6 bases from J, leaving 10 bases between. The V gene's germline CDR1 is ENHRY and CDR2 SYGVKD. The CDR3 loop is CAISERAASGELFF. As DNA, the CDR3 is TGTGCCATCAGTGAGCGGGCAGCTTCCGGGGAGCTGTTTTTT.

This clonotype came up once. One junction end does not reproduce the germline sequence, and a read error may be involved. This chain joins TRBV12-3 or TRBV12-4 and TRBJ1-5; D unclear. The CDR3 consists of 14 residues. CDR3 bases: TGTGCCAGCCCCACCCCTCCCAGCAACCAGCCCCAGCATTTT. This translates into CASPTPPSNQPQHF.

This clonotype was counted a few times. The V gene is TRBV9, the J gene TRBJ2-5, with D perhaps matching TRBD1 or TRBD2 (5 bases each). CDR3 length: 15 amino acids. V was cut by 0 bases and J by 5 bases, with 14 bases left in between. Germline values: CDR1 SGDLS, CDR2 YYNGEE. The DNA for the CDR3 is TGTGCCAGCAGCGTAGAGGGGACGGTCCAGGAGACCCAGTACTTC. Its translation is CASSVEGTVQETQYF.

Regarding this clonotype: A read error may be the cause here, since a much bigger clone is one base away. The DNA of the CDR3 is TGTGCCAGCAGCTCCTCGGCAGATTGGGGTTCCTACGAGCAGTACTTC. This sequence encodes CASSSSADWGSYEQYF. The chain has TRBV7-2 and TRBJ2-7; no clear D. V was cut by 4 bases and J by 1 base, with 17 bases left in between. The germline CDR1 and CDR2 sequences are SGHTA and FQGNSA. This CDR3 spans 16 amino acids.

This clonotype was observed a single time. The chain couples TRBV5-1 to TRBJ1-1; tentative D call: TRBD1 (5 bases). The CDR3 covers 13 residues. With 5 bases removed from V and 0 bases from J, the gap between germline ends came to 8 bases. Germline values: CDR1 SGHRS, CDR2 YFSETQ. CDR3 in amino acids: CASRAGMNTEAFF. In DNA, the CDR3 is TGCGCCAGCAGAGCAGGGATGAACACTGAAGCTTTCTTT.

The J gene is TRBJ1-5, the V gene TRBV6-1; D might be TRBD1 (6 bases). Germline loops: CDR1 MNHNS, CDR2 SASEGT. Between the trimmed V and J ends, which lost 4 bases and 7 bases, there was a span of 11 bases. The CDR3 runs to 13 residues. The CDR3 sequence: CASSGYTGQPQHF. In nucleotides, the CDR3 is TGTGCCAGCAGTGGGTACACAGGGCAGCCCCAGCATTTT.

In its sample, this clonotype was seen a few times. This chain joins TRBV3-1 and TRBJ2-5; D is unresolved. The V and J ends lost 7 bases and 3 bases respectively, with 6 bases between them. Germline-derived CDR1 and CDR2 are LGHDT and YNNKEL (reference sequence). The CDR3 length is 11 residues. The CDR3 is CASKVEETQYF. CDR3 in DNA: TGTGCCAGCAAGGTTGAAGAGACCCAGTACTTC.

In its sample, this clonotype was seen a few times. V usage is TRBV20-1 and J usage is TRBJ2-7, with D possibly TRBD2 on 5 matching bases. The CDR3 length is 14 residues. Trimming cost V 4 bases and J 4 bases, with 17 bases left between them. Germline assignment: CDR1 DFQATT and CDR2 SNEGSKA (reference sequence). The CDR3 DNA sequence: TGCAGTGCTACCCATAGGAGGACCACTTACGAGCAGTACTTC. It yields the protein CSATHRRTTYEQYF.

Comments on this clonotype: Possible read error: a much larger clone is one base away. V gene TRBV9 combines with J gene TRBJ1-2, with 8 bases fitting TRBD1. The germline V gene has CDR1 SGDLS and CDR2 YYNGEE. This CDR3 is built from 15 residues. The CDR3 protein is CASSAGQGGRGGCTF. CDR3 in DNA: TGTGCCAGCAGCGCTGGACAGGGAGGAAGGGGTGGCTGCACCTTC.

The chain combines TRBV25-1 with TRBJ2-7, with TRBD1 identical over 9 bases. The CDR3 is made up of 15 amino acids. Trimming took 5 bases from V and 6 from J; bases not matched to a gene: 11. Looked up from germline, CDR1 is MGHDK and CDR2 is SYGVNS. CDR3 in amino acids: CASSLSWTGVSEQYF. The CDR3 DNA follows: TGTGCCAGCAGTTTATCGTGGACAGGGGTCTCCGAGCAGTACTTC.

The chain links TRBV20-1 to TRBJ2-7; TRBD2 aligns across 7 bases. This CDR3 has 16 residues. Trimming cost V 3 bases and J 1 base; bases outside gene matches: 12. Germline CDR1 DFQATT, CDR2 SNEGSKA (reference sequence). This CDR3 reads CSASRPGGSVSYEQYF. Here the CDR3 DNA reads TGCAGTGCTAGCCGGCCGGGCGGGAGCGTTTCCTACGAGCAGTACTTC.